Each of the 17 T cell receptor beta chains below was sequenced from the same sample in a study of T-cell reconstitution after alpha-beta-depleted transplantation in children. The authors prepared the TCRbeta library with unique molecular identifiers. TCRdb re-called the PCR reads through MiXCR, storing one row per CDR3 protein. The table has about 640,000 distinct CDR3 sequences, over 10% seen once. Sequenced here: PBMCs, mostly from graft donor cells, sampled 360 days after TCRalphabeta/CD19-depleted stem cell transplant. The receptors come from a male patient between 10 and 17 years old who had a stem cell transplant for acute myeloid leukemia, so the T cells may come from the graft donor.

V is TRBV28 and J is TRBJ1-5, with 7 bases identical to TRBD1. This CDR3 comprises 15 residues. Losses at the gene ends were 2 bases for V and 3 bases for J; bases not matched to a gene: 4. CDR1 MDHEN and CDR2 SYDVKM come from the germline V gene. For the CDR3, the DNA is TGTGCCAGCAGTTTACCGACAGGGATCAATCAGCCCCAGCATTTT. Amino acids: CASSLPTGINQPQHF. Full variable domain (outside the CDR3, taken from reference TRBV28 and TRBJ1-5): DVKVTQSSRYLVKRTGEKVFLECVQDMDHENMFWYRQDPGLGLRLIYFSYDVKMKEKGDIPEGYSVSREKKERFSLILESASTNQTSMYLCASSLPTGINQPQHFGDGTRLSIL.

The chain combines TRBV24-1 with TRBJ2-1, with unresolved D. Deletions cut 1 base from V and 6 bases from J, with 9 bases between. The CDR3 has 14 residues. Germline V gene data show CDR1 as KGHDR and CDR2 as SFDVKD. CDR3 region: CATSDLKTLNEQFF. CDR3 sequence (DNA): TGTGCCACCAGTGATTTAAAGACCCTCAATGAGCAGTTCTTC.

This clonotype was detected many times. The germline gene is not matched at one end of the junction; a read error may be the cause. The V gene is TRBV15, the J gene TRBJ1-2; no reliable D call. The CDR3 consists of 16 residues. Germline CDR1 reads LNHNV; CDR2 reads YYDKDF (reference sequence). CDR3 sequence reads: CATSGESGSLNYGYTF. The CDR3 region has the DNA TGTGCCACCAGCGGAGAGAGCGGGTCACTGAACTATGGCTACACCTTC.

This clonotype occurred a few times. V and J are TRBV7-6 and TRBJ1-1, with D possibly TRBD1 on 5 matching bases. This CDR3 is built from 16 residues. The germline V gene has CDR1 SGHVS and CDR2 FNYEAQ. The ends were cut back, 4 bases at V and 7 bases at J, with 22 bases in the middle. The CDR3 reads CASSSLPRGREFEAFF. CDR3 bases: TGTGCCAGCAGCTCTCTGCCTCGGGGCAGGGAGTTTGAAGCTTTCTTT.

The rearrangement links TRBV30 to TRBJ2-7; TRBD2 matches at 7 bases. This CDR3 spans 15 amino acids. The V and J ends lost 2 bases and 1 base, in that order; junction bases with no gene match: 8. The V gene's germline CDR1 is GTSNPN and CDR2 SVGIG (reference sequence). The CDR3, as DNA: TGTGCCTGGAGTTTTTTAAGCGGGATTTCCTACGAGCAGTACTTC. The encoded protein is CAWSFLSGISYEQYF.

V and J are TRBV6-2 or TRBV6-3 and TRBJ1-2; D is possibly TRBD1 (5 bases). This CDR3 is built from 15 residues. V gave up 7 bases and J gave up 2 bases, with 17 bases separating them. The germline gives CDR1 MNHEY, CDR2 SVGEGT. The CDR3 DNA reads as TGTGCCAGCAATCCTCGGCCAGGGCCAAACTATGGCTACACCTTC. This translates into CASNPRPGPNYGYTF.

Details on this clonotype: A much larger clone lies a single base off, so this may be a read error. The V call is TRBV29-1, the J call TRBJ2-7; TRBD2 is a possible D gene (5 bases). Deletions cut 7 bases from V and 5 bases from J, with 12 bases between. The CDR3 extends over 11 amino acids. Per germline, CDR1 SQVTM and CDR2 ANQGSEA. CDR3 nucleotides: TGCAGCGCGTGTCTAGCCAACGAGCAGTACTTC. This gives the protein CSACLANEQYF.

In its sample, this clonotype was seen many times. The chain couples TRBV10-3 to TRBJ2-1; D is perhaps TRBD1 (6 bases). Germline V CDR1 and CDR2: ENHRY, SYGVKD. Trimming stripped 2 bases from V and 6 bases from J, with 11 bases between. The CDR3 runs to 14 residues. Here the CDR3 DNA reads TGTGCCATCAGTGAGCAGGGGTTTAGCAATGAGCAGTTCTTC. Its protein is CAISEQGFSNEQFF.

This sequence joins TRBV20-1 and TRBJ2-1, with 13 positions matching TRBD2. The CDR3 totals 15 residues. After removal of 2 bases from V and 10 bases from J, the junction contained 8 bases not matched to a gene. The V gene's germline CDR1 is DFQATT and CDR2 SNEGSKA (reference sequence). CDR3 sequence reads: CSARPGTGLAGEQFF. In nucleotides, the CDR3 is TGCAGTGCTAGACCCGGAACGGGACTAGCGGGAGAGCAGTTCTTC.

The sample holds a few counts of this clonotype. CDR3 sequence reads: CASSRDYSVETQYF. CDR3 DNA: TGTGCCAGCAGCCGGGACTACTCGGTGGAGACCCAGTACTTC. This chain joins TRBV6-2 or TRBV6-3 and TRBJ2-5; 7 bases align to TRBD2. V gave up 6 bases and J gave up 5 bases; unmatched junction bases: 9. This CDR3 contains 14 residues. Germline V gene sequence: CDR1 MNHEY, CDR2 SVGEGT.

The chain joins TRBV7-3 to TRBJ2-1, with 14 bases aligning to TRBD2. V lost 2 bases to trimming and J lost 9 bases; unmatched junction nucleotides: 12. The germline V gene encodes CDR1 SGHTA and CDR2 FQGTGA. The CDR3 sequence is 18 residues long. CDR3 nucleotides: TGTGCCAGCAGCTTACGCGGGGCCGGGACTAGCGGGAGAGGTGAGCAGTTCTTC. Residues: CASSLRGAGTSGRGEQFF.

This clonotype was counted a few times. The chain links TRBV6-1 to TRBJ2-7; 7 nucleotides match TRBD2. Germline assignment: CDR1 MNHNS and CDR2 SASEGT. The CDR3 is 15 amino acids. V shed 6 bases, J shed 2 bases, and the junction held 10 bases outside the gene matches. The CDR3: CASSNVASGTYEQYF. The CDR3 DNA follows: TGTGCCAGCAGCAACGTGGCTAGCGGAACCTACGAGCAGTACTTC.

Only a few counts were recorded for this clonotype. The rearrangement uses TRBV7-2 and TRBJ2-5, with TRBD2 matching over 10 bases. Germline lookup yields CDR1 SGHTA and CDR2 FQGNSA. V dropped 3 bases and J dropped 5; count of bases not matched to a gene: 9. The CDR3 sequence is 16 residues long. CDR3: CASSFLLAGGGETQYF. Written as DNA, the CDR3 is TGTGCCAGCAGCTTTTTGTTAGCGGGAGGTGGGGAGACCCAGTACTTC. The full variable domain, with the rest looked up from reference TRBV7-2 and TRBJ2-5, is GAGVSQSPSNKVTEKGKDVELRCDPISGHTALYWYRQSLGQGLEFLIYFQGNSAPDKSGLPSDRFSAERTGGSVSTLTIQRTQQEDSAVYLCASSFLLAGGGETQYFGPGTRLLVL.

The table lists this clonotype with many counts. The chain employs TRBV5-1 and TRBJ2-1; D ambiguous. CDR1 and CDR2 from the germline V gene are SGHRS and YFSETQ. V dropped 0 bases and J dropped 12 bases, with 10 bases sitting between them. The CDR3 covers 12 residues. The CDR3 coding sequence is TGCGCCAGCAGCTTGGATGCCCTTCGGCAGTTCTTC. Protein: CASSLDALRQFF.

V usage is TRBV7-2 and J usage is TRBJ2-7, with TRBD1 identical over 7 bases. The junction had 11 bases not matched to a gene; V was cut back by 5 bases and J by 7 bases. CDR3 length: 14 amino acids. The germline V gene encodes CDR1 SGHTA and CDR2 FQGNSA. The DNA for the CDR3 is TGTGCCAGCAGCCAGGGCCCGGACAGGCGGGAGCAGTACTTC. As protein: CASSQGPDRREQYF.

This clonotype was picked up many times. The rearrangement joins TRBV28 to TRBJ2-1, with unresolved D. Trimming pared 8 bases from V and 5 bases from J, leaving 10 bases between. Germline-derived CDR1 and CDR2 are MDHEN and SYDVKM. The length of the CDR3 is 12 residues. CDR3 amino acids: CASSPTDNEQFF. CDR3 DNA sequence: TGTGCCAGCTCCCCGACGGACAATGAGCAGTTCTTC.

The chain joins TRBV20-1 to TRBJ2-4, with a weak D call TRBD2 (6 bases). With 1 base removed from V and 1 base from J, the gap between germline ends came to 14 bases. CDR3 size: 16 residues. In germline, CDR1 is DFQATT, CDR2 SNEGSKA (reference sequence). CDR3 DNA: TGCAGTGCTAGAGTCCCACCGGGAGTGGCCAAAAACATTCAGTACTTC. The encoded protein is CSARVPPGVAKNIQYF.